These 22 T cell receptor beta chains were sequenced from one sample in a study of molecular identifiers for immune sequencing clone quantification. TCRdb ran MiXCR on the PCR reads and lists one entry per CDR3 protein. The sample holds about 53,000 distinct CDR3 sequences; around 33% are singletons and the top ten take 3.8%. Specimen: naive CD8+ T cells from blood, with Jurkat cell RNA spiked in. Noted subset: FACS-sorted CD8+CD4-CCR7+CD45RA+ naive T cells. Receptors were obtained from a human donor in good health. Some libraries in this study had Jurkat cell RNA spiked in.

This clonotype was detected many times. The chain links TRBV5-1 to TRBJ2-3, with TRBD1 as a possible D gene (5 bases). The CDR3 is made up of 15 amino acids. CDR1 is SGHRS and CDR2 is YFSETQ in the germline V gene. V dropped 4 bases and J dropped 6 bases, with 18 bases sitting between them. The CDR3 sequence: CASSQTTDSYDTQYF. The CDR3 coding sequence is TGCGCCAGCAGCCAAACAACAGACAGCTACGATACGCAGTATTTT.

The rearrangement uses TRBV12-3 or TRBV12-4 and TRBJ1-5, with a weak D call TRBD1 (5 bases). The germline V and J ends were trimmed by 3 bases and 0 bases, with 9 bases remaining between them. The CDR3 has 15 residues. CDR3 region: CASSLGQYSNQPQHF. DNA for the CDR3: TGTGCCAGCAGTTTGGGGCAGTATAGCAATCAGCCCCAGCATTTT.

V gene TRBV6-5 combines with J gene TRBJ1-5; D is unclear. This CDR3 comprises 13 residues. In germline, CDR1 is MNHEY, CDR2 SVGAGI. The V end was cut by 2 bases, the J end by 4 bases, with 6 bases between. CDR3 DNA sequence: TGTGCCAGCAGTTACGGGTCGAATCAGCCCCAGCATTTT. This codes for CASSYGSNQPQHF.

This clonotype was seen a few times. This chain connects TRBV6-2 or TRBV6-3 to TRBJ2-7; TRBD2 aligns across 10 bases. V gave up 7 bases and J gave up 2 bases; unmatched junction bases: 5. Per germline, CDR1 MNHEY and CDR2 SVGEGT. This CDR3 has 14 amino acids. CDR3 residues: CASTWTSGPYEQYF. CDR3 nucleotide sequence: TGTGCCAGCACTTGGACTAGCGGACCCTACGAGCAGTACTTC.

About this clonotype itself: Just one base apart from a much larger clone, this may be a read error. The limits of the CDR3 on the DNA are not certain, so only TCRdb's listed CDR3 is given. V usage is TRBV25-1 and J usage is TRBJ2-6. CDR1 is MGHDK, CDR2 SYGVNS, per germline. The CDR3 is 15 amino acids long, termini counted. Here the CDR3 reads CASSEFGSGANVLPF.

Concerning this clonotype itself: A read error is likely, as this CDR3 ends without the conserved phenylalanine or tryptophan. The chain joins TRBV5-3 to TRBJ1-1; D is unresolved. TRBV5-3 is an ORF, and what it does is uncertain. This CDR3 has 13 residues. The CDR3 DNA follows: TGTGCCAGCAGCTTGGACCTGAACACTGAAGCTTTCATT. This codes for CASSLDLNTEAFI.

A word on this clonotype: This sequence may be a read error, since a much larger clone differs from it by one base. The J gene is TRBJ2-3, the V gene TRBV15; D perhaps matches TRBD1 (5 bases). Germline V gene data show CDR1 as LNHNV and CDR2 as YYDKDF (reference sequence). This CDR3 has 14 residues. V lost 2 bases to trimming and J lost 6 bases, with 12 bases between them. CDR3 in amino acids: CATSRSGARDTQYF. The CDR3 DNA follows: TGTGCCACCAGCAGATCTGGGGCCCGGGATACGCAGTATTTT.

V is TRBV3-1 and J is TRBJ2-3; D not certain. The CDR3 has 17 amino acids. Germline V gene lookup returns CDR1 LGHDT and CDR2 YNNKEL (reference sequence). Trimming removed 3 bases from V and 0 bases from J, with 16 bases in between. The CDR3 DNA reads TGTGCCAGCAGCCACCCGAGAGACGGTTCTAGCACAGATACGCAGTATTTT. The encoded protein is CASSHPRDGSSTDTQYF.

This chain connects TRBV2 to TRBJ2-7, with D tentatively TRBD2 (5 bases). Germline CDR1 is SNHLY and CDR2 is FYNNEI. The CDR3 is 13 amino acids. The ends were cut back, 4 bases at V and 2 bases at J, with 9 bases in the middle. CDR3 sequence (DNA): TGTGCCAGCAGTGTCTCGGGAACCTACGAGCAGTACTTC. This codes for CASSVSGTYEQYF.

V is TRBV5-5 and J is TRBJ2-3, with D maybe TRBD1 (7 bases). This CDR3 contains 14 residues. The V end was cut by 1 base, the J end by 5 bases, with 11 bases between. Looked up from germline, CDR1 is SGHKS and CDR2 is YYEKEE (reference sequence). Here the CDR3 reads CASSLSQGGDTQYF. DNA of the CDR3: TGTGCCAGCAGCTTGTCTCAGGGGGGAGATACGCAGTATTTT.

In this sample, this clonotype turned up many times. V and J are TRBV27 and TRBJ1-5; D is uncertain. The CDR3 is 13 amino acids. Per germline, CDR1 MNHEY and CDR2 SMNVEV (reference sequence). The V end lost 2 bases, the J end lost 7 bases, and 9 bases lay between the germline ends. CDR3 residues: CASSLTLRQPQHF. The DNA for the CDR3 is TGTGCCAGCAGTTTAACCCTACGGCAGCCCCAGCATTTT.

This clonotype was counted ten times or more. The V gene is TRBV7-8, the J gene TRBJ2-7; 11 positions match TRBD2. The length of the CDR3 is 17 residues. Losses at the gene ends were 2 bases for V and 0 bases for J; bases not matched to a gene: 6. CDR1 SGHVS and CDR2 FQNEAQ come from the germline V gene. The CDR3 is CASSLRLAGLFSYEQYF. CDR3 nucleotide sequence: TGTGCCAGCAGCTTAAGACTAGCGGGACTCTTCTCCTACGAGCAGTACTTC.

This clonotype was found many times. The chain's CDR3 is CASSQDPGQGAYEQYF. CDR3 nucleotide sequence: TGCGCCAGCAGCCAAGACCCGGGACAGGGTGCCTACGAGCAGTACTTC. V is TRBV4-3 and J is TRBJ2-7, with 9 bases that match TRBD1. CDR1 is LGHNA and CDR2 is YSLEER in the germline V gene. This CDR3 has 16 residues. The V gene end was trimmed by 0 bases and the J gene end by 2 bases; junction bases not matched to a gene: 5.

This clonotype was recorded at least ten times. The chain employs TRBV7-2 and TRBJ2-3; 9 bases are shared with TRBD2. This CDR3 has 17 amino acids. Germline assignment: CDR1 SGHTA and CDR2 FQGNSA. With 4 bases clipped from V and 6 bases from J, the junction kept 14 bases outside the gene matches. The CDR3 DNA reads TGTGCCAGCAGCTCCATAGCGGGAGTGGGGGTGTGGGATACGCAGTATTTT. Residues: CASSSIAGVGVWDTQYF.

This clonotype was detected many times. This rearrangement joins TRBV28 to TRBJ2-3, with 13 bases matching TRBD2. CDR1 and CDR2 from the germline V gene are MDHEN and SYDVKM. The CDR3 covers 16 residues. V shed 6 bases, J shed 1 base, and the junction held 4 bases outside the gene matches. CDR3 sequence (DNA): TGTGCCAGCAGAAGGACTAGCGGGAGTGGCACAGATACGCAGTATTTT. Translating it yields CASRRTSGSGTDTQYF.

The table lists this clonotype with a few counts. The chain uses TRBV3-1 and TRBJ2-6, with D maybe TRBD2 (7 bases). This CDR3 region has 19 residues. V was trimmed by 2 bases and J by 0 bases, leaving 17 bases between them. The V gene's germline CDR1 is LGHDT and CDR2 YNNKEL (reference sequence). CDR3: CASSQSQGGGGSGANVLTF. As DNA, the CDR3 is TGTGCCAGCAGCCAATCACAGGGCGGCGGGGGCTCTGGGGCCAACGTCCTGACTTTC.

This clonotype has at least ten counts. V usage is TRBV6-5 and J usage is TRBJ2-3; D is perhaps TRBD1 (6 bases). The CDR3 is 14 residues long. V was trimmed by 2 bases and J by 3 bases, leaving 9 bases between them. Germline V gene sequence: CDR1 MNHEY, CDR2 SVGAGI. CDR3 protein: CASSYAQGTDTQYF. The CDR3 bases are TGTGCCAGCAGTTACGCCCAGGGGACAGATACGCAGTATTTT.

The gene calls are TRBV6-4 and TRBJ2-1; TRBD2 matches 9 bases. Germline trimming cut 6 bases from V and 6 bases from J; bases unmatched to any gene: 6. This CDR3 is 14 amino acids long. Germline lookup yields CDR1 MRHNA and CDR2 SNTAGT. CDR3 sequence (DNA): TGTGCCAGCAGCCGGACTAGCGACCGCAATGAGCAGTTCTTC. It specifies CASSRTSDRNEQFF.

A word on this clonotype: One junction end does not reproduce the germline sequence, and a read error may be involved. The gene calls are TRBV7-8 and TRBJ2-1; possibly TRBD1 for D (5 bases). The CDR3 loop spans 12 amino acids. From germline, CDR1 is SGHVS and CDR2 FQNEAQ. CDR3 nucleotide sequence: TGTGCCAGCAGCTTAGGGGGCGCTGAGCAGATCTTC. Protein product: CASSLGGAEQIF.

This clonotype was seen more than once but under ten times. The chain couples TRBV15 to TRBJ2-1; 10 bases match TRBD1. With 5 bases clipped from V and 6 bases from J, the junction kept 7 bases outside the gene matches. The CDR3 is 15 amino acids. Germline V gene data show CDR1 as LNHNV and CDR2 as YYDKDF (reference sequence). DNA for the CDR3: TGTGCCACCAGCCCCGGGACAGGGGCTTTCAATGAGCAGTTCTTC. Protein sequence: CATSPGTGAFNEQFF.

Details on this clonotype: A much larger clone is a single base away; this may be a read error. The chain has TRBV7-9 and TRBJ2-7; D is possibly TRBD1 or TRBD2 (5 bases each). CDR1 SEHNR and CDR2 FQNEAQ come from the germline V gene (reference sequence). This CDR3 has 15 amino acids. CDR3 region: CAGSPEKVLGDEQYF. The CDR3 DNA follows: TGTGCCGGCAGCCCAGAGAAGGTACTAGGGGACGAGCAGTACTTC. The full variable domain, rest sourced from reference TRBV7-9 and TRBJ2-7, is DTGVSQNPRHKITKRGQNVTFRCDPISEHNRLYWYRQTLGQGPEFLTYFQNEAQLEKSRLLSDRFSAERPKGSFSTLEIQRTEQGDSAMYLCAGSPEKVLGDEQYFGPGTRLTVT.

A word on this clonotype: A much larger clone lies one base from this, so it may be a read error. A read error is likely, as this CDR3 ends without the conserved phenylalanine or tryptophan. The rearrangement joins TRBV19 to TRBJ2-1; D gene unclear. Per germline, CDR1 LNHDA and CDR2 SQIVND (reference sequence). This CDR3 spans 13 amino acids. Trimming took off 5 bases at V and 1 base at J, with 6 bases between the two ends. The CDR3 DNA follows: TGTGCCAGTAGTCCTGTGTCCTACAATGAGCAGTTCCTC. Its protein product is CASSPVSYNEQFL.